This TCR beta chain was found in a study of identical twins. cDNA carried unique molecular identifiers, and a universal primer site was added by template switching. Each CDR3 protein gets one entry after TCRdb re-called the 5' RACE reads with MiXCR. The table includes roughly 240,000 distinct CDR3 sequences, 6% to 8% detected once. The J segment lost 8 bases and the V segment lost 3 bases, leaving 7 bases of the junction unmatched. The germline gives CDR1 MRHNA, CDR2 SNTAGT. The CDR3 has 15 amino acids. In the case of this clonotype: Its antigen is not identified.

Overall study findings and caveats: Cross-sectional statistical analysis was relied on for the conclusions, without the same donors being followed.

These data were also filed under a second study, of yellow fever vaccine responses in identical twins.

The sequence came from a woman under 30 in good health. Sequencing used CD8+ T cells sorted from blood. The chain recombines TRBV6-4 with TRBJ2-1, with 10 positions matching TRBD2. DNA of the CDR3: TGTGCCAGCAGTGAGCTAGCGGGGGTGGGCTATGAGCAGTTCTTC. It codes for CASSELAGVGYEQFF.